The T cell receptor beta chain under discussion was sequenced for a study of blood T cell repertoires in COVID-19. The V gene lost 0 bases and the J gene lost 1 base, with 10 bases spanning the gap. The V gene's germline CDR1 is SGHRS and CDR2 YFSETQ. The CDR3 contains 15 residues. TCRdb's copy holds only in-frame clones and misses some; the assay was immunoSEQ multiplex PCR. The sample lists 310,000 or so clones, around 86% occurring once. To note about this clone: The sample holds other DNA sequences that translate to the same CDR3.

V gene TRBV5-1 combines with J gene TRBJ1-1, with D possibly TRBD1 on 5 matching bases. Sequences were obtained from peripheral blood. The receptor was isolated from a man aged 45 to 65 with active or convalescent COVID-19. CDR3 residues: CASSLGGLRNTEAFF. As DNA, the CDR3 is TGCGCCAGCAGCTTGGGGGGACTGAGGAACACTGAAGCTTTCTTT.